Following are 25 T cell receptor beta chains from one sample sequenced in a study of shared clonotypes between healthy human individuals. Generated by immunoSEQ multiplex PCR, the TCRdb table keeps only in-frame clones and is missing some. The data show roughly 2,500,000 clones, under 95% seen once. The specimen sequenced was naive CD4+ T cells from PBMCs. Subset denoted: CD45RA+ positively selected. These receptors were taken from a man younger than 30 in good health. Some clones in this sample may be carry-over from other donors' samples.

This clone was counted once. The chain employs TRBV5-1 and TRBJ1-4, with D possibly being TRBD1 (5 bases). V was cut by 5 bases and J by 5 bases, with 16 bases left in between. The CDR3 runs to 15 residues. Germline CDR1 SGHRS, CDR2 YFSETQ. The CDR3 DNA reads TGCGCCAGCAGGGCCCAGACGGGACCAAATGAAAAACTGTTTTTT. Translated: CASRAQTGPNEKLFF.

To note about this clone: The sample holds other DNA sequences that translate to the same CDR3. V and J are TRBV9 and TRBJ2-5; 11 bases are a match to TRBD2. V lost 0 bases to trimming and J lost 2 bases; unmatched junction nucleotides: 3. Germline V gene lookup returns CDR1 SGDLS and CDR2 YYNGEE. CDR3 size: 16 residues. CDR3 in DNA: TGTGCCAGCAGCGTAGCTGGGACTAGCGGTCAAGAGACCCAGTACTTC. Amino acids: CASSVAGTSGQETQYF.

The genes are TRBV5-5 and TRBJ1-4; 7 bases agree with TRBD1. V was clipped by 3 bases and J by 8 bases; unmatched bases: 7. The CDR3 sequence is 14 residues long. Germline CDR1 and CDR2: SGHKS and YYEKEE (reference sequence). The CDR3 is CASSYDRATEKLFF. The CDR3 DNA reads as TGTGCCAGCAGCTACGACAGGGCCACCGAAAAACTGTTTTTT. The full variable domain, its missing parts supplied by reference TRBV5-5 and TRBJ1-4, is DAGVTQSPTHLIKTRGQQVTLRCSPISGHKSVSWYQQVLGQGPQFIFQYYEKEERGRGNFPDRFSARQFPNYSSELNVNALLLGDSALYLCASSYDRATEKLFFGSGTQLSVL.

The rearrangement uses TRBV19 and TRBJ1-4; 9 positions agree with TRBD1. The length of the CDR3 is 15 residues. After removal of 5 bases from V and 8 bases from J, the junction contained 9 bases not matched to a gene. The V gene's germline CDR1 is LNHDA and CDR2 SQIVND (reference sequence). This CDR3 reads CASSSTGTGREKLFF. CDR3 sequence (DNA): TGTGCCAGTAGTTCGACCGGGACAGGGAGGGAAAAACTGTTTTTT.

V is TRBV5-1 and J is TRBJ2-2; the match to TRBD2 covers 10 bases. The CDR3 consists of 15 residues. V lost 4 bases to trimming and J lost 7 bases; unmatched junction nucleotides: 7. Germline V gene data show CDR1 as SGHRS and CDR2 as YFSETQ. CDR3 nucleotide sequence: TGCGCCAGCAGCCCTTTAGCGGGAGGTGGCGGGGAGCTGTTTTTT. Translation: CASSPLAGGGGELFF.

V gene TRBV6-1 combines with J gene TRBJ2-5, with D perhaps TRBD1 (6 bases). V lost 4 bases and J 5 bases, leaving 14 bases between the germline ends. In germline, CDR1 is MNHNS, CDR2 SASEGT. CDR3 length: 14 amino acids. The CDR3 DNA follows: TGTGCCAGCAGTGCAGGGGTGGCCAGGGAGACCCAGTACTTC. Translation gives CASSAGVARETQYF.

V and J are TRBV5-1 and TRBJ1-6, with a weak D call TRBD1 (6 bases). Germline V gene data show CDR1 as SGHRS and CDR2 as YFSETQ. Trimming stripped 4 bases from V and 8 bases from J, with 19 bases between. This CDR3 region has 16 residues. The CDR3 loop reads CASSAGHQTSDSPLHF. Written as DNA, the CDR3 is TGCGCCAGCAGCGCGGGACACCAAACGAGCGATTCACCCCTCCACTTT.

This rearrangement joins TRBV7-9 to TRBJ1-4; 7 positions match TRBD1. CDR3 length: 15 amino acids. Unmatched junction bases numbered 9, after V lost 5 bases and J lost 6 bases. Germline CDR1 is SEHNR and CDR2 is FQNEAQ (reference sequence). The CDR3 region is CASSPGQIQDEKLFF. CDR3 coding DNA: TGTGCCAGCAGCCCGGGACAGATCCAGGATGAAAAACTGTTTTTT.

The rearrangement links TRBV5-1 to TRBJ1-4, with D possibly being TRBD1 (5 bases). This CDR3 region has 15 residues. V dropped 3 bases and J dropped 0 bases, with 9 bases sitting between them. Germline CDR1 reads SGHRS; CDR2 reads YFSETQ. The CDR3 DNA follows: TGCGCCAGCAGCTACCGGGACTCAACTAATGAAAAACTGTTTTTT. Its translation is CASSYRDSTNEKLFF.

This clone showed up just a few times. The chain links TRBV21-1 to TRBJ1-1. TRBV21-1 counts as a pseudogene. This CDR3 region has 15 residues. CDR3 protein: CASSKEGFGDTEAFF. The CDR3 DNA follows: TGTGCCAGCAGCAAAGAGGGTTTTGGGGACACTGAAGCTTTCTTT.

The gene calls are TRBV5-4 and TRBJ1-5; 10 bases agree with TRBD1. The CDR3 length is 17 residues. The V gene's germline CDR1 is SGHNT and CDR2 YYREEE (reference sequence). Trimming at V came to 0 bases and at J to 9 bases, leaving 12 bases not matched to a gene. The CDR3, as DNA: TGTGCCAGCAGCTTGGACTCGGGACAGGGGTCTGGGAGGCCCCAGCATTTT. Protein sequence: CASSLDSGQGSGRPQHF.

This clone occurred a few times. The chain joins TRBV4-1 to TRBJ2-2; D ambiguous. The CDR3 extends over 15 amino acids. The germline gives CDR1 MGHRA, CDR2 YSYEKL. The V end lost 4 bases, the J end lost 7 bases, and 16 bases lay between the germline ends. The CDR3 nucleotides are TGCGCCAGCAGCCCCACCCAGTACCTGGACGGGGAGCTGTTTTTT. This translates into CASSPTQYLDGELFF.

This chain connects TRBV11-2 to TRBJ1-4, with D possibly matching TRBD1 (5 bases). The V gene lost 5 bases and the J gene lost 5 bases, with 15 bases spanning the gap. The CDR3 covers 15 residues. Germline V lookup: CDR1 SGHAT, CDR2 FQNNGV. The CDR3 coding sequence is TGTGCCAGCAGCCTTCTTCGGAGGGGAAATGAAAAACTGTTTTTT. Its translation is CASSLLRRGNEKLFF.

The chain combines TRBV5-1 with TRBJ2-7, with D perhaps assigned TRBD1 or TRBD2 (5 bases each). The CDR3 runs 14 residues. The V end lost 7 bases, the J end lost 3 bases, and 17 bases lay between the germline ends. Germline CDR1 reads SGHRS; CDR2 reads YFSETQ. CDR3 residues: CASGIGTAHYEQYF. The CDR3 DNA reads TGCGCCAGCGGTATCGGGACGGCACACTACGAGCAGTACTTC.

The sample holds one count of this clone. The CDR3 spells CASSDAPGQGRYGYTF. Here the CDR3 DNA reads TGTGCCAGCAGTGATGCCCCGGGACAGGGGCGCTATGGCTACACCTTC. The chain couples TRBV6-1 to TRBJ1-2; 10 bases agree with TRBD1. V lost 3 bases to trimming and J lost 4 bases; unmatched junction nucleotides: 8. CDR3 length: 16 residues. Germline V CDR1 and CDR2: MNHNS, SASEGT.

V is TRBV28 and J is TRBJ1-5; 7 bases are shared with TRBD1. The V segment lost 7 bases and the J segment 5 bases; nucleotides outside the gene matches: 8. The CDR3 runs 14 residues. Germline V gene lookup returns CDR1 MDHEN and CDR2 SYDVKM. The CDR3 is CASNIGTEYQPQHF. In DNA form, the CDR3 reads TGTGCCAGCAACATTGGGACAGAGTATCAGCCCCAGCATTTT.

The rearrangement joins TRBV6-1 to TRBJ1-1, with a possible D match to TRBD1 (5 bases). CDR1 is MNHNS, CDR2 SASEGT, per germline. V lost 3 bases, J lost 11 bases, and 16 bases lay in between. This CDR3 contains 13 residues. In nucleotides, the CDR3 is TGTGCCAGCAGTGAGGTCTGGGGCGACGGGGCTTTCTTT. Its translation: CASSEVWGDGAFF.

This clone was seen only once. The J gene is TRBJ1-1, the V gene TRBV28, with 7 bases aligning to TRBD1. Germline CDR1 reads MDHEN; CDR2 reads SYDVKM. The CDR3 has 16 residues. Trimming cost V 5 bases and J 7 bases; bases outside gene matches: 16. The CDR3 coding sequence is TGTGCCAGCAGTGAGGGCAGGGGGTTTCAAAGTGTTGAAGCTTTCTTT. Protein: CASSEGRGFQSVEAFF.

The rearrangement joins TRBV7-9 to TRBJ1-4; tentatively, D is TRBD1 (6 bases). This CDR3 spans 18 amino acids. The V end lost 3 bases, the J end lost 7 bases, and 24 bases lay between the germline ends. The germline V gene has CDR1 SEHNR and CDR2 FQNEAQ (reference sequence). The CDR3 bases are TGTGCCAGCAGCTTTCGTCCTATTCACAGGGTAACGGGTGAAAAACTGTTTTTT. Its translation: CASSFRPIHRVTGEKLFF.

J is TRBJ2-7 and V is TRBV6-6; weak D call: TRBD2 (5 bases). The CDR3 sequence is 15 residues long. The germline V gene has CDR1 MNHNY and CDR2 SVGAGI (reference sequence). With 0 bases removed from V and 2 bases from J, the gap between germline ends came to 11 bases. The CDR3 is CASSYSRVGTYEQYF. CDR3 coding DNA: TGTGCCAGCAGTTACTCGCGGGTAGGGACCTACGAGCAGTACTTC.

CDR3 sequence (DNA): TGTGCCAGCAGCTTGGACGCAAGCCGAGGGGAAAAACTGTTTTTT. Its translation is CASSLDASRGEKLFF. The chain links TRBV5-4 to TRBJ1-4; no firm D call. Germline V gene sequence: CDR1 SGHNT, CDR2 YYREEE (reference sequence). The V end was cut by 0 bases, the J end by 8 bases, with 14 bases between. CDR3 size: 15 residues. Full variable domain (rest looked up from reference TRBV5-4 and TRBJ1-4): ETGVTQSPTHLIKTRGQQVTLRCSSQSGHNTVSWYQQALGQGPQFIFQYYREEENGRGNFPPRFSGLQFPNYSSELNVNALELDDSALYLCASSLDASRGEKLFFGSGTQLSVL.

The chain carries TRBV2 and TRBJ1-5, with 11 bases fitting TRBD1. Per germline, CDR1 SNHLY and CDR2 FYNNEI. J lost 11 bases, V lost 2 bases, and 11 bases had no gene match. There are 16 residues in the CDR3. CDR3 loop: CASSETQGQGAGAQHF. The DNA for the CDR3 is TGTGCCAGCAGTGAAACTCAAGGACAGGGGGCTGGAGCCCAGCATTTT.

The CDR3 coding sequence is TGTGCCAGCAGCTTCTTGGGATTTGATGTCGAAAACACCATATATTTT. Protein sequence: CASSFLGFDVENTIYF. The rearrangement links TRBV11-2 to TRBJ1-3; D is ambiguous. This CDR3 is built from 16 residues. Per the germline V gene, CDR1 is SGHAT and CDR2 is FQNNGV. V was cut by 3 bases and J by 6 bases, with 18 bases left in between.

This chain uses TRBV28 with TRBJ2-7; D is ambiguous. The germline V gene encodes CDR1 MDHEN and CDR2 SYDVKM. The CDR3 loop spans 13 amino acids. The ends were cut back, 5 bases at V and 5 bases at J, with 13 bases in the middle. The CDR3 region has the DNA TGTGCCAGCAGTCCCGTTTTGGTCGACGAGCAGTACTTC. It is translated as CASSPVLVDEQYF.

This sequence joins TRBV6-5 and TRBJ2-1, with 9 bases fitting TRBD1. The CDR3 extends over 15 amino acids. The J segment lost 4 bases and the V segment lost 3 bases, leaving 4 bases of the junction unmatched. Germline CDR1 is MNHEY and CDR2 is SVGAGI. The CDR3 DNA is TGTGCCAGCAGTTATGGCGGGACAGGGTACAATGAGCAGTTCTTC. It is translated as CASSYGGTGYNEQFF.